Below, 20 T cell receptor beta chains from the same sample are listed, as sequenced in a study of shared T cell receptors in the human thymus. Profiling relied on immunoSEQ multiplex PCR, and the TCRdb table lists in-frame clones only, not all of them. The table lists 700,000 or so clones, 80% to 90% of them singletons. The data were also submitted as part of a second study, on human thymus T cells.

The sample was thymocytes. The receptor set was obtained from a girl under three years old with a congenital heart defect.

The table lists this clone with a few counts. CDR3 loop: CASSLVRQADTEAFF. CDR3 nucleotide sequence: TGTGCCAGCAGCTTAGTAAGACAGGCAGACACTGAAGCTTTCTTT. The V call is TRBV11-2, the J call TRBJ1-1; D may be TRBD1 (6 bases). V lost 1 base to trimming and J lost 3 bases, with 12 bases between them. CDR3 length equals 15 residues. Germline lookup yields CDR1 SGHAT and CDR2 FQNNGV.

CDR3 DNA sequence: TGCGCCAGCAGCTTGACGTTCGGCGGCGTCTACAATGAGCAGTTCTTC. It translates to CASSLTFGGVYNEQFF. The genes are TRBV5-1 and TRBJ2-1; D remains unclear. This CDR3 is built from 16 residues. V lost 1 base and J lost 3, with 14 bases in between. The V gene's germline CDR1 is SGHRS and CDR2 YFSETQ.

J is TRBJ2-7 and V is TRBV15; the D is unclear. V gave up 0 bases and J gave up 2 bases, with 11 bases separating them. Germline V gives CDR1 LNHNV, CDR2 YYDKDF (reference sequence). This CDR3 is built from 15 residues. The chain's CDR3 is CATSRDPVRAYEQYF. As DNA, the CDR3 is TGTGCCACCAGCAGAGATCCTGTGAGAGCCTACGAGCAGTACTTC.

This chain joins TRBV6-5 and TRBJ1-2; tentatively, D is TRBD1 (6 bases). The CDR3 extends over 14 amino acids. Per germline, CDR1 MNHEY and CDR2 SVGAGI. Trimming stripped 7 bases from V and 3 bases from J, with 15 bases between. DNA for the CDR3: TGTGCCAGCAAAACAGGGAAGGGGGACTATGGCTACACCTTC. It is translated as CASKTGKGDYGYTF.

The chain links TRBV28 to TRBJ1-2; a weak D match, TRBD1 (6 bases). The CDR3 is made up of 13 amino acids. Trimming took off 4 bases at V and 5 bases at J, with 11 bases between the two ends. In germline, CDR1 is MDHEN, CDR2 SYDVKM. CDR3 DNA sequence: TGTGCCAGCAGTTCGCAGGGGATTTATGGCTACACCTTC. Translated, it gives CASSSQGIYGYTF.

V usage is TRBV5-1 and J usage is TRBJ1-2; 8 nucleotides line up with TRBD1. This CDR3 has 17 residues. Unmatched junction bases numbered 18, after V lost 3 bases and J lost 8 bases. From germline, CDR1 is SGHRS and CDR2 YFSETQ. CDR3 in DNA: TGCGCCAGCAGCTATCTCCCGGACAGGGCCCAAGAAAGAGGCTACACCTTC. Translating it yields CASSYLPDRAQERGYTF.

The V gene is TRBV15, the J gene TRBJ1-5; D gene uncertain. This CDR3 has 16 amino acids. Trimming removed 1 base at V and 2 bases at J, with 12 bases between. Germline V gene data show CDR1 as LNHNV and CDR2 as YYDKDF (reference sequence). This CDR3 is CATSRGAHRGNQPQHF. As DNA, the CDR3 is TGTGCCACCAGCAGAGGAGCACACAGAGGCAATCAGCCCCAGCATTTT.

The chain uses TRBV19 and TRBJ2-3, with a weak D call TRBD1 (6 bases). The CDR3 consists of 14 residues. Between the trimmed V and J ends, which lost 7 bases and 0 bases, there was a span of 11 bases. Looked up from germline, CDR1 is LNHDA and CDR2 is SQIVND (reference sequence). The CDR3 loop is CASTAGASTDTQYF. The CDR3 nucleotides read TGTGCCAGTACCGCAGGGGCTAGCACAGATACGCAGTATTTT.

This chain uses TRBV7-9 with TRBJ2-1, with a possible D match to TRBD1 (7 bases). V was shortened by 4 bases and J by 5 bases, with 21 bases between the two germline ends. Looked up from germline, CDR1 is SEHNR and CDR2 is FQNEAQ (reference sequence). The CDR3 runs to 17 residues. This chain's CDR3 is CASSSIRRDSANNEQFF. As DNA, the CDR3 is TGTGCCAGCAGCTCCATCCGGCGGGACAGTGCAAACAATGAGCAGTTCTTC.

V usage is TRBV5-4 and J usage is TRBJ2-3; 8 bases are a match to TRBD2. The ends lost 0 bases at V and 4 bases at J; junction bases unmatched: 7. CDR1 is SGHNT, CDR2 YYREEE, per germline (reference sequence). CDR3 size: 16 residues. The CDR3 protein is CASSLVQRGCSDTQYF. The CDR3 DNA is TGTGCCAGCAGCTTGGTCCAGCGGGGGTGTTCAGATACGCAGTATTTT.

The chain recombines TRBV5-1 with TRBJ2-5; D is possibly TRBD1 (7 bases). The CDR3 contains 16 residues. Germline V CDR1 and CDR2: SGHRS, YFSETQ. Trimming removed 3 bases from V and 0 bases from J, with 15 bases in between. The CDR3 coding sequence is TGCGCCAGCAGCTGGGGGGACAGAAAGCACCAAGAGACCCAGTACTTC. Translated: CASSWGDRKHQETQYF.

The chain recombines TRBV9 with TRBJ2-6, with 7 bases that match TRBD1. This CDR3 comprises 17 residues. Trimming at V came to 3 bases and at J to 0 bases, leaving 6 bases not matched to a gene. From germline, CDR1 is SGDLS and CDR2 YYNGEE. CDR3 nucleotide sequence: TGTGCCAGCAGCGAGGAGACAGGGCGCTCTGGGGCCAACGTCCTGACTTTC. It is translated as CASSEETGRSGANVLTF.

V is TRBV5-4 and J is TRBJ2-7, with TRBD2 matching over 7 bases. Per germline, CDR1 SGHNT and CDR2 YYREEE (reference sequence). V lost 5 bases to trimming and J lost 0 bases; unmatched junction nucleotides: 8. This CDR3 comprises 15 residues. The CDR3 spells CASSPNRDYSYEQYF. The CDR3 nucleotides are TGTGCCAGCAGTCCTAACCGGGACTACTCCTACGAGCAGTACTTC. Looking up the rest from reference TRBV5-4 and TRBJ2-7 gives the full variable domain: ETGVTQSPTHLIKTRGQQVTLRCSSQSGHNTVSWYQQALGQGPQFIFQYYREEENGRGNFPPRFSGLQFPNYSSELNVNALELDDSALYLCASSPNRDYSYEQYFGPGTRLTVT.

The rearrangement joins TRBV5-1 to TRBJ2-7; D might be TRBD2 (6 bases). Deletions cut 0 bases from V and 0 bases from J, with 10 bases between. CDR3 size: 15 residues. Germline CDR1 is SGHRS and CDR2 is YFSETQ. In DNA, the CDR3 is TGCGCCAGCAGCTTGGTGGGGGAGGCCTCCTACGAGCAGTACTTC. Translated: CASSLVGEASYEQYF. Filled out from reference TRBV5-1 and TRBJ2-7, the complete variable domain reads KAGVTQTPRYLIKTRGQQVTLSCSPISGHRSVSWYQQTPGQGLQFLFEYFSETQRNKGNFPGRFSGRQFSNSRSEMNVSTLELGDSALYLCASSLVGEASYEQYFGPGTRLTVT.

The chain uses TRBV7-3 and TRBJ2-7; 7 bases map to TRBD1. V shed 5 bases, J shed 0 bases, and the junction held 7 bases outside the gene matches. Germline V lookup: CDR1 SGHTA, CDR2 FQGTGA. The CDR3 consists of 15 residues. This chain's CDR3 is CASSRRDRSSYEQYF. CDR3 DNA: TGTGCCAGCAGCCGCCGGGACAGAAGCTCCTACGAGCAGTACTTC.

This chain links TRBV6-6 with TRBJ2-3; possibly TRBD1 for D (6 bases). Trimming pared 5 bases from V and 10 bases from J, leaving 10 bases between. CDR3 length: 11 residues. Germline CDR1 reads MNHNY; CDR2 reads SVGAGI (reference sequence). CDR3 DNA: TGTGCCAGCAGTACGGACAGTTCGCAGTATTTT. It yields the protein CASSTDSSQYF.

V and J are TRBV6-1 and TRBJ1-1, with 7 positions matching TRBD1. CDR1 is MNHNS and CDR2 is SASEGT in the germline V gene. This CDR3 contains 15 residues. V lost 4 bases to trimming and J lost 0 bases; unmatched junction nucleotides: 5. Written as DNA, the CDR3 is TGTGCCAGCAGTGGCACGGACAGGATGAACACTGAAGCTTTCTTT. Translating it yields CASSGTDRMNTEAFF.

This clone was found once. The rearrangement joins TRBV28 to TRBJ2-3, with TRBD2 matching 10 bases. This CDR3 is built from 17 residues. Germline assignment: CDR1 MDHEN and CDR2 SYDVKM. V trimming: 6 bases; J trimming: 3 bases; junction bases outside the gene matches: 12. Here the CDR3 reads CASRSSSGGEATDTQYF. CDR3 nucleotide sequence: TGTGCCAGCAGGTCCTCGAGCGGGGGGGAGGCGACAGATACGCAGTATTTT. Looking up the rest from reference TRBV28 and TRBJ2-3 gives the full variable domain: DVKVTQSSRYLVKRTGEKVFLECVQDMDHENMFWYRQDPGLGLRLIYFSYDVKMKEKGDIPEGYSVSREKKERFSLILESASTNQTSMYLCASRSSSGGEATDTQYFGPGTRLTVL.

The count of this clone is one. The chain combines TRBV4-3 with TRBJ2-7; 11 bases map to TRBD1. Germline CDR1 reads LGHNA; CDR2 reads YSLEER. V lost 3 bases, J lost 0 bases, and 7 bases stayed unmatched. This CDR3 region has 17 residues. The CDR3 here is CASSHRTGTGGSYEQYF. CDR3 DNA: TGCGCCAGCAGCCACAGAACCGGGACAGGGGGCTCCTACGAGCAGTACTTC.

The J gene is TRBJ1-1, the V gene TRBV28, with TRBD1 as a possible D gene (6 bases). V was pared by 7 bases and J by 5 bases, with 14 bases between. Germline loops: CDR1 MDHEN, CDR2 SYDVKM. The CDR3 consists of 13 residues. The CDR3 coding sequence is TGTGCCAGCATCCTAACAGGGTATACTGAAGCTTTCTTT. It translates to CASILTGYTEAFF.